What follows describes a single TCR beta chain. This clonotype was counted at least ten times. Its target antigen remains unknown. Qualities for individual bases were not recorded, and no much larger clone is one base off. Sequencing was performed on an Illumina HiSeq 1500. TCRdb trimmed public reads at Q25 via fastp, called clones via MiXCR and kept in-frame beta chains. Merged by CDR3 protein, the rows form single entries marked with the most common genes and DNA. This sample is represented by about 160,000 distinct CDR3 sequences; about 20% of them were singletons. Of the sample, roughly 25% falls within the top ten clones. The treatment or condition label corresponds to: in vitro stimulation with specific CMV peptide epitopes to enrich CMV-specific T cells. The CDR3 goes from the cysteine to the phenylalanine over 13 residues. The sequence is cut down to CDR3 DNA, 39 bases in frame from base 1. CDR1 and CDR2 are read off the germline V gene as MDHEN and SYDVKM. The trim is 7 bases for V and 5 bases for J, with a gap of 14 bases between the germline ends.

This sample was taken from a study of T cell repertoires in cytomegalovirus infection (dated by TCRdb to the late 2010s). General notes on the study: Peptide stimulations targeted recently identified HLA-C-restricted CMV epitopes, whose presentation resists viral immunomodulation, together with well-studied HLA-B-restricted epitopes. Because public TCR beta signatures pointed to carriage of CMV infection together with the matching HLA type, the HLA type of each donor mattered for the analysis. Results and caveats for the whole study, not just this receptor: The ex vivo response was dominated by HLA-C-restricted CMV-specific TCR beta clonotypes, which also provided the single most frequent clonotype in two of eight donors. In both this cohort and an independent roughly 400-donor cohort, the cumulative frequency of public TCR beta family members distinguished carriers of CMV infection plus the relevant HLA type.

Here the chain combines TRBV28 and TRBJ1-1; the D segment cannot be called with confidence. The material was CD8+ T cells from cultured PBMCs, obtained from culture after CMV antigen stimulation. The TCR was taken from a human donor in good health (CMV status not recorded). Some clones in this sample may be carry-over from other donors' samples. The DNA reads as follows: TGTGCCAGCAAGGCCCCAAGTTTGACTGAAGCTTTCTTT. It codes for CASKAPSLTEAFF.